This TCR beta chain was sequenced in a study of T cell responses to AZD1222 COVID-19 vaccine. The table came from immunoSEQ multiplex PCR; TCRdb's copy has only in-frame clones and leaves some out. This table has 100,000 or so clones, 90% to 95% appearing once. The CDR3 length is 14 residues. Germline lookup yields CDR1 MNHEY and CDR2 SVGEGT. Trimming took 5 bases from V and 3 from J, leaving 13 bases between them. The sample here was peripheral blood, taken 28 days after the second AZD1222 dose. The sequence came from an adult who received the AZD1222 COVID-19 vaccine. J is TRBJ1-2 and V is TRBV6-2 or TRBV6-3; D is uncertain. CDR3: CASSTTWQYYGYTF. CDR3 coding DNA: TGTGCCAGCAGTACGACGTGGCAGTACTATGGCTACACCTTC.